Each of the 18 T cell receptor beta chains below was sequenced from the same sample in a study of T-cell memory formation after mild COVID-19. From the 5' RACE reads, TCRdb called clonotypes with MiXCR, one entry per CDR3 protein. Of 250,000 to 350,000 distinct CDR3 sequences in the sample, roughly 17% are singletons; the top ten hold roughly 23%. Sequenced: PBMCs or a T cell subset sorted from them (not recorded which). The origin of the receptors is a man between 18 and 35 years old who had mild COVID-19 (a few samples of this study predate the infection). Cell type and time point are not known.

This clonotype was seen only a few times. The CDR3 DNA sequence: TGTGCCAGCAGTTTAGTAGGGCGGGGGAACTACAATGAGCAGTTCTTC. Protein: CASSLVGRGNYNEQFF. The chain recombines TRBV12-3 or TRBV12-4 with TRBJ2-1, with 7 bases that match TRBD2. The CDR3 length is 16 residues. Losses at the gene ends were 1 base for V and 3 bases for J; bases not matched to a gene: 6.

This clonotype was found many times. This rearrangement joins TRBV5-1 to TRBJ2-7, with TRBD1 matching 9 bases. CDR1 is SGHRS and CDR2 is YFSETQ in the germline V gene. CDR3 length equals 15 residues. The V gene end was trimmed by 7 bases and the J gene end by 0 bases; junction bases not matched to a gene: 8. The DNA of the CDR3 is TGCGCCAGCGAGCCGGGACAGGGAGGCTCCTACGAGCAGTACTTC. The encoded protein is CASEPGQGGSYEQYF.

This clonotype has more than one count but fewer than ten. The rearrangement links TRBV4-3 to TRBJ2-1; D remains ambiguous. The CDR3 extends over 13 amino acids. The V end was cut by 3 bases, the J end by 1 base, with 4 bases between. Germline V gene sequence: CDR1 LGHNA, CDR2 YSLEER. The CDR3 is CASSQFSYNEQFF. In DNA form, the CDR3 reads TGCGCCAGCAGCCAGTTTTCCTACAATGAGCAGTTCTTC.

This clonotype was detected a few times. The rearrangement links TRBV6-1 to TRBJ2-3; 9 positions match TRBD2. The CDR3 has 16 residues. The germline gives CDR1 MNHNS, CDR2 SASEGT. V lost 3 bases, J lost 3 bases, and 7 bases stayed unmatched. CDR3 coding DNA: TGTGCCAGCAGTGATCGGCCTAGCGGGGCGACAGATACGCAGTATTTT. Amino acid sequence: CASSDRPSGATDTQYF.

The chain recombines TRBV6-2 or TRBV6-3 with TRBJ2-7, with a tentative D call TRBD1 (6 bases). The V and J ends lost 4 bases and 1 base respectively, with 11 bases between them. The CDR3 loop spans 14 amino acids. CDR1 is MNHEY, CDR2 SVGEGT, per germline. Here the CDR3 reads CASSSRTASYEQYF. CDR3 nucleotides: TGTGCCAGCAGTTCACGGACAGCGTCCTACGAGCAGTACTTC.

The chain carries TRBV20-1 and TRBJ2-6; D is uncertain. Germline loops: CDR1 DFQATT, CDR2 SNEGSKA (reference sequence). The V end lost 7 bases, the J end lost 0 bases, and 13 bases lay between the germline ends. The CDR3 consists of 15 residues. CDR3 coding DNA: TGCAGTGTCGGCTCCGGAGTCTCTGGGGCCAACGTCCTGACTTTC. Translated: CSVGSGVSGANVLTF.

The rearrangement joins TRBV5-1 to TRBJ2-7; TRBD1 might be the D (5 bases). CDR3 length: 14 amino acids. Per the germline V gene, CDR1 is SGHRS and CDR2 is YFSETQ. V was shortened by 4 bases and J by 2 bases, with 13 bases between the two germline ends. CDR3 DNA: TGCGCCAGCAGCCCTCCGACAGAAACCTACGAGCAGTACTTC. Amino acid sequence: CASSPPTETYEQYF.

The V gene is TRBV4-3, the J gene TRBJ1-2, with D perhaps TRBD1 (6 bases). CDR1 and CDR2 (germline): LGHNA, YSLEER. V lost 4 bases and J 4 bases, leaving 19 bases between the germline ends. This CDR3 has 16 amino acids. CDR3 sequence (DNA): TGCGCCAGCAGCCGAGACGTATCGGGGGACACCTATGGCTACACCTTC. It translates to CASSRDVSGDTYGYTF.

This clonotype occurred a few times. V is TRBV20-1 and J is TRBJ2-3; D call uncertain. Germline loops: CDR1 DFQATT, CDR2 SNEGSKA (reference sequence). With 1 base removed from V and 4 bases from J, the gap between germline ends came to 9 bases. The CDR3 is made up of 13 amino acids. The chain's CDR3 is CSARVDGSDTQYF. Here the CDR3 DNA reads TGCAGTGCTAGAGTAGACGGGTCAGATACGCAGTATTTT.

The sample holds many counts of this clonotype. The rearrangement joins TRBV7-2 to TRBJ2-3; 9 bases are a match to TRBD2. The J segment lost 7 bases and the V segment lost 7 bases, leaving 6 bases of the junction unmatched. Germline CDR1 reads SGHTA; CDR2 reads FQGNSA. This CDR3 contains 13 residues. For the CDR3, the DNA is TGTGCCAGCACCGCTGGACTAGCGTATACGCAGTATTTT. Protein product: CASTAGLAYTQYF.

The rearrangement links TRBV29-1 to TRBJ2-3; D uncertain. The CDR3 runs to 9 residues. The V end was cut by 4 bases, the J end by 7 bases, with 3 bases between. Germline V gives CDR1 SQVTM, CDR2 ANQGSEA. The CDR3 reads CSVGHTQYF. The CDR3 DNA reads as TGCAGCGTTGGGCATACGCAGTATTTT.

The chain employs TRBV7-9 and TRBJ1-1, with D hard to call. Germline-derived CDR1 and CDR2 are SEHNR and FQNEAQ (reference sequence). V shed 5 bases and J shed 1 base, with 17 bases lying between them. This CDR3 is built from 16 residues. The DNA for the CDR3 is TGTGCCAGCAGCCCAGCCTTTTATAGAGAGAACACTGAAGCTTTCTTT. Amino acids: CASSPAFYRENTEAFF.

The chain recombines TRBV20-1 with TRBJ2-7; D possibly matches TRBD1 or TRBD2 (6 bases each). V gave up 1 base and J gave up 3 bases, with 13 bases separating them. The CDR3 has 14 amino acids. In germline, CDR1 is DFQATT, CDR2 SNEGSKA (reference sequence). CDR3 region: CSARVVEGGYEQYV. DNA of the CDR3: TGCAGTGCTAGAGTTGTGGAGGGGGGCTACGAGCAGTACGTC.

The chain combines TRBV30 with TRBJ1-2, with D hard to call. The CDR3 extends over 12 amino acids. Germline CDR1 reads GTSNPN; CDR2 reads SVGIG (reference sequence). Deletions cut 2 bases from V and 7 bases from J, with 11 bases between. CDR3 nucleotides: TGTGCCTGGAGTTCCTCTATCGGTGGCTACACCTTC. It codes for CAWSSSIGGYTF.

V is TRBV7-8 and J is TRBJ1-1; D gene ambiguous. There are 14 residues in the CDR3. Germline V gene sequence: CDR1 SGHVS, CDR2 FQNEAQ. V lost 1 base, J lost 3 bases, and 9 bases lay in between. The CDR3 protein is CASSLEGKYTEAFF. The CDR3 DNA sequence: TGTGCCAGCAGCTTAGAAGGGAAGTACACTGAAGCTTTCTTT.

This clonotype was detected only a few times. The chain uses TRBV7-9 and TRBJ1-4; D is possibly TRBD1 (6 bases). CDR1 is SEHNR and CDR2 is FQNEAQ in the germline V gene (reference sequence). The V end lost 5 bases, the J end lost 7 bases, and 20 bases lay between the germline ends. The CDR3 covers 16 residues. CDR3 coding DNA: TGTGCCAGCAGCCTCTCACCGACAGGCCTGGGTGAAAAACTGTTTTTT. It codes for CASSLSPTGLGEKLFF. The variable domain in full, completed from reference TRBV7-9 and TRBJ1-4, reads DTGVSQNPRHKITKRGQNVTFRCDPISEHNRLYWYRQTLGQGPEFLTYFQNEAQLEKSRLLSDRFSAERPKGSFSTLEIQRTEQGDSAMYLCASSLSPTGLGEKLFFGSGTQLSVL.

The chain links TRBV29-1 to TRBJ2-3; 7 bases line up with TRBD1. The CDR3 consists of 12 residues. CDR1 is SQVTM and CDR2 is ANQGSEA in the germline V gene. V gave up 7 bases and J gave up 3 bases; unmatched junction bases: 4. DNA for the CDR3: TGCAGCGCGGGACAGCAGACAGATACGCAGTATTTT. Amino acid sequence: CSAGQQTDTQYF.

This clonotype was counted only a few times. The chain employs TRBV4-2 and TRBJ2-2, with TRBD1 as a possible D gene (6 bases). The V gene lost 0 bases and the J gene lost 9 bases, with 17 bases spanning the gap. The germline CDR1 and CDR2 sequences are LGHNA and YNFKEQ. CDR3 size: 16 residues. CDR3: CASSQEGGQYHRELFF. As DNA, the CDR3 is TGTGCCAGCAGCCAAGAAGGAGGACAGTATCACCGGGAGCTGTTTTTT.